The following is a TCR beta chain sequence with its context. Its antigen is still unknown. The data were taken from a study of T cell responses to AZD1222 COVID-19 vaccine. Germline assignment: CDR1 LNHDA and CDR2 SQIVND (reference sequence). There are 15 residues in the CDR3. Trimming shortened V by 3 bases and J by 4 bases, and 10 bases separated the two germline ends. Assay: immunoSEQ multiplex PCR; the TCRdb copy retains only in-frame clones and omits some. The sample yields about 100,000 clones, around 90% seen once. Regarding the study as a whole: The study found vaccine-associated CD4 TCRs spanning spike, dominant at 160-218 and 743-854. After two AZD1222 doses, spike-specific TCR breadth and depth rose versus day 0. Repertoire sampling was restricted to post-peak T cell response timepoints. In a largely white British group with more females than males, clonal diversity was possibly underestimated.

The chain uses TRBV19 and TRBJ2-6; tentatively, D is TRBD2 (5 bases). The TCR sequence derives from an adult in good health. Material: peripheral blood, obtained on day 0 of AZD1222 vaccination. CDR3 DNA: TGTGCCAGTAGTATCACAGCTAGCGGGGCCAACGTCCTGACTTTC. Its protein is CASSITASGANVLTF. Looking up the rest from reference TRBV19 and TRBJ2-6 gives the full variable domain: DGGITQSPKYLFRKEGQNVTLSCEQNLNHDAMYWYRQDPGQGLRLIYYSQIVNDFQKGDIAEGYSVSREKKESFPLTVTSAQKNPTAFYLCASSITASGANVLTFGAGSRLTVL.